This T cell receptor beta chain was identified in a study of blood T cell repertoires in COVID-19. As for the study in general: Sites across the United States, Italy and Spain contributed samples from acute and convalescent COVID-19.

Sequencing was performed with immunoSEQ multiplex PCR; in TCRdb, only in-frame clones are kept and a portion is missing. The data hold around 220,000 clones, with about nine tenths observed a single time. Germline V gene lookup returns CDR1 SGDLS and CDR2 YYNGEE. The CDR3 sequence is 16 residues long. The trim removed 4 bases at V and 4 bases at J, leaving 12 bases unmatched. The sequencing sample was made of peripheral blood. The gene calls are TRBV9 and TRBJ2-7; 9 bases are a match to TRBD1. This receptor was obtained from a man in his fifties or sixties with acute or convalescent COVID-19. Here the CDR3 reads CASSLTGQGTRYEQYF. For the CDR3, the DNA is TGTGCCAGCAGCTTAACGGGACAGGGAACGCGGTACGAGCAGTACTTC.